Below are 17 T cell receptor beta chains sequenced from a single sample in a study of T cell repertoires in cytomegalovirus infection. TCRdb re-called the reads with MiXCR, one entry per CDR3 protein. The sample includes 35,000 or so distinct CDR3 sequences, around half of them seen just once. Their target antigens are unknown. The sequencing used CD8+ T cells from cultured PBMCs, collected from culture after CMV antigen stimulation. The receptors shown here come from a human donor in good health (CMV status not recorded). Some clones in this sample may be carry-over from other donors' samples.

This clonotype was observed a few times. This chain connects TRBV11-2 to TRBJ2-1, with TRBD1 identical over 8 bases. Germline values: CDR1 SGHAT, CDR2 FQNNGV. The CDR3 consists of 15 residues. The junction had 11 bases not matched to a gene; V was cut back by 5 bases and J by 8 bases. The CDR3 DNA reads TGTGCCAGCAGCCTCTTTCCGGACAGGGTAGATGAGCAGTTCTTC. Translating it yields CASSLFPDRVDEQFF.

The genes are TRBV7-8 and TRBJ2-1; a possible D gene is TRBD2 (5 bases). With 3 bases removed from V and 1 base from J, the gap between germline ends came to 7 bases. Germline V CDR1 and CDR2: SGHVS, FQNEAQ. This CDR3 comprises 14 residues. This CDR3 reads CASSFQRSYNEQFF. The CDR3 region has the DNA TGTGCCAGCAGCTTTCAGCGGTCCTACAATGAGCAGTTCTTC.

The CDR3 DNA reads TGTGCCAGCAGCTTAGGACAGGGCCTCTATCAGCCCCAGCATTTT. It is translated as CASSLGQGLYQPQHF. The chain uses TRBV7-9 and TRBJ1-5; 7 nucleotides align to TRBD1. In germline, CDR1 is SEHNR, CDR2 FQNEAQ (reference sequence). This CDR3 has 15 residues. The trim removed 1 base at V and 5 bases at J, leaving 5 bases unmatched. The full variable domain, its missing parts supplied by reference TRBV7-9 and TRBJ1-5, is DTGVSQNPRHKITKRGQNVTFRCDPISEHNRLYWYRQTLGQGPEFLTYFQNEAQLEKSRLLSDRFSAERPKGSFSTLEIQRTEQGDSAMYLCASSLGQGLYQPQHFGDGTRLSIL.

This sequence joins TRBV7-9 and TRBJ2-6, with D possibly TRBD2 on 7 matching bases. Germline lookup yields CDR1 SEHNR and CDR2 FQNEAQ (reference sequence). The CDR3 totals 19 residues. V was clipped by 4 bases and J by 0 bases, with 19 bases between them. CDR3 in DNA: TGTGCCAGCAGCTACCCTCGGGGGGCGACAGACTCTGGGGCCAACGTCCTGACTTTC. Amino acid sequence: CASSYPRGATDSGANVLTF.

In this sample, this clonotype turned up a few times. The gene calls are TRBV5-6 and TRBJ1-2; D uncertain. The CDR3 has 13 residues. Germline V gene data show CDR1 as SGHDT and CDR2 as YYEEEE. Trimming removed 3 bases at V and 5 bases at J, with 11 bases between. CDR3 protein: CASSSPDRYGYTF. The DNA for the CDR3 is TGTGCCAGCAGCTCGCCGGACCGGTATGGCTACACCTTC.

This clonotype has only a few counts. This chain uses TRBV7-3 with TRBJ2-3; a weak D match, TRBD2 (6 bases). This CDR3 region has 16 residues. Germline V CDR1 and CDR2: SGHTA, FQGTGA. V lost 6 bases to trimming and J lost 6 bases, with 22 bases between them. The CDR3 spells CASSLSGHYGGDTQYF. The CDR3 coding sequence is TGTGCCAGCAGTTTGTCGGGGCACTATGGAGGGGATACGCAGTATTTT.

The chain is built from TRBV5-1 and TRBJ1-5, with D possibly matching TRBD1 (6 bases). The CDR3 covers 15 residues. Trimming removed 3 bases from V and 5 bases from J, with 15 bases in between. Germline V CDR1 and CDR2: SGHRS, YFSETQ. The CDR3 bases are TGCGCCAGCAGCTCTACCGGACAGACCGATCAGCCCCAGCATTTT. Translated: CASSSTGQTDQPQHF.

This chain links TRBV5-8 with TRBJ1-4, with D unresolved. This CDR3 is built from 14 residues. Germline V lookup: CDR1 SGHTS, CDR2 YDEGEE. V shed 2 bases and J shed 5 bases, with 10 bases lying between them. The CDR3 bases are TGTGCCAGCAGCTTCCCGGACGGAAATGAAAAACTGTTTTTT. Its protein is CASSFPDGNEKLFF.

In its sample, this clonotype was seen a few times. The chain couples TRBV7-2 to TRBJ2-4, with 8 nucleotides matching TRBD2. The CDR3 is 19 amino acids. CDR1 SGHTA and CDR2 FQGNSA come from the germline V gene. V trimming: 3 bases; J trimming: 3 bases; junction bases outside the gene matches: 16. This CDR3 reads CASSFFSSVAGLVKNIQYF. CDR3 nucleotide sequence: TGTGCCAGCAGCTTTTTTTCCTCGGTAGCGGGATTGGTCAAAAACATTCAGTACTTC.

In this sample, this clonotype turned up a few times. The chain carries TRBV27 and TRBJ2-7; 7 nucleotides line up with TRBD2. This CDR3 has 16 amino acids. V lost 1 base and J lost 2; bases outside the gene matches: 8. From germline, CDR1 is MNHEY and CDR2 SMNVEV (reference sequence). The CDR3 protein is CASSLLASGSTYEQYF. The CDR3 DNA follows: TGTGCCAGCAGTTTATTGGCTAGCGGCTCTACCTACGAGCAGTACTTC.

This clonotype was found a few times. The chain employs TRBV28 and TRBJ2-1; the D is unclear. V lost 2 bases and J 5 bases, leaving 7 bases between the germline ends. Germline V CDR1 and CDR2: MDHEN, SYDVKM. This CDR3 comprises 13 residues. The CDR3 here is CASSLNSHNEQFF. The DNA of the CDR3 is TGTGCCAGCAGTTTAAACTCGCACAATGAGCAGTTCTTC.

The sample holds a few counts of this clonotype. CDR3 sequence reads: CASSPSTRTSGGPTGELFF. The CDR3, as DNA: TGTGCCAGCAGCCCCTCGACGCGGACTAGCGGGGGTCCCACCGGGGAGCTGTTTTTT. The chain is built from TRBV7-8 and TRBJ2-2; 13 bases are a match to TRBD2. CDR3 length: 19 amino acids. Germline CDR1 is SGHVS and CDR2 is FQNEAQ. V shed 5 bases, J shed 4 bases, and the junction held 13 bases outside the gene matches.

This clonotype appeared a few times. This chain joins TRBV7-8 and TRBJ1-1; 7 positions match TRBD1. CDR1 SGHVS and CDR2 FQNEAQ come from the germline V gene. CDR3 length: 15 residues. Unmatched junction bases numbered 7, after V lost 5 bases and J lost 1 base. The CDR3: CASSPTQGTNTEAFF. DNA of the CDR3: TGTGCCAGCAGCCCTACACAGGGGACGAACACTGAAGCTTTCTTT.

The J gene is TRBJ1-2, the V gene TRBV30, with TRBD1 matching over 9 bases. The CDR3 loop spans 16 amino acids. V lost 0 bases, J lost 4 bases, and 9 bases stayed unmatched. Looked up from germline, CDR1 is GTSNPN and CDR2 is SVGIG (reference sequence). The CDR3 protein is CAWSVAPGQGIYGYTF. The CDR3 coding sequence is TGTGCCTGGAGTGTAGCCCCCGGACAGGGGATCTATGGCTACACCTTC.

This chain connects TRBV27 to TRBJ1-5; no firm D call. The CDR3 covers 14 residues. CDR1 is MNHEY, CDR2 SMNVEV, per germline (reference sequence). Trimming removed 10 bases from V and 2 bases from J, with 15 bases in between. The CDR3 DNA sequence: TGTGCCACCGGCCCGGTGGGCCGCAATCAGCCCCAGCATTTT. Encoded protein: CATGPVGRNQPQHF.

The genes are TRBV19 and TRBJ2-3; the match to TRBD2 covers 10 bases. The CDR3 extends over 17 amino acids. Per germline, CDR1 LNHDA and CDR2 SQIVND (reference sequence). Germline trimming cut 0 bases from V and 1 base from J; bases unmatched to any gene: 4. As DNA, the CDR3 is TGTGCCAGTAGTATAGAGGCTAGCGGGGGTGGCACAGATACGCAGTATTTT. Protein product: CASSIEASGGGTDTQYF.

CDR3 DNA sequence: TGTGCCAGCAGCTGGCGGGACTACCCATTAAACACCGGGGAGCTGTTTTTT. This translates into CASSWRDYPLNTGELFF. The chain combines TRBV7-9 with TRBJ2-2; 7 bases match TRBD2. Per germline, CDR1 SEHNR and CDR2 FQNEAQ (reference sequence). Trimming removed 4 bases from V and 2 bases from J; junction bases left unmatched: 10. This CDR3 spans 17 amino acids.